One TCR beta chain is described in this entry. This specimen belongs to a study of technical replicates of blood from a few donors. Profiled with immunoSEQ multiplex PCR; TCRdb holds only in-frame clones, not every one. The sample yields about 66,000 clones, around 94% seen once. Trimming cost V 9 bases and J 5 bases, with 4 bases left between them. Germline V gives CDR1 SEHNR, CDR2 FQNEAQ (reference sequence). The CDR3 covers 10 residues. This TCR came from a human donor in good health. The sample was T cells isolated from PBMCs. V gene TRBV7-9 combines with J gene TRBJ2-2; D gene unclear. Here the CDR3 DNA reads TGTGCCAGTTTAACCGGGGAGCTGTTTTTT. The encoded protein is CASLTGELFF.